What follows describes a single T cell receptor (beta chain). What it binds is unknown. A single record per CDR3 protein comes from TCRdb applying MiXCR to the reads. The table records about 340,000 distinct CDR3 sequences, approximately 32% of them present only once. This record belongs to a study of T cell repertoires in cytomegalovirus infection. Deletions cut 1 base from V and 1 base from J, with 7 bases between. Germline V gene sequence: CDR1 LNHDA, CDR2 SQIVND (reference sequence). This CDR3 contains 14 residues. V and J are TRBV19 and TRBJ2-5; the D is unclear. The material sequenced was cultured PBMCs, taken from culture after CMV antigen stimulation. The TCR sequence derives from a human donor in good health (CMV status not recorded). Some clones in this sample may be carry-over from other donors' samples. CDR3 DNA: TGTGCCAGTAGTATAGGATATGGCCAAGAGACCCAGTACTTC. Translating it yields CASSIGYGQETQYF.